These T cell receptor beta chains were read from a single sample in a study of beta chain features in type 1 diabetes. Generated by immunoSEQ multiplex PCR, the TCRdb table keeps only in-frame clones and is missing some. The data show some 350,000 clones, around 9.6% seen once. The sample taken for sequencing was central memory CD4+ T cells from blood. The receptors were sampled from a man aged 25 to 40 with type 1 diabetes. Each CDR3 is given with its conserved first and last residue. D genes are given only for firm matches. The size of a clone is reported for some rows only, either as once, few or many, or as a class for expanded clones.

D: .
V: TRBV11-3
size: .
J: TRBJ2-7
DNA: TGTGCCAGCAGCTTAGAGTACGGACATTCCTCGAGCTCCTACGAGCAGTACTTC
CDR3: CASSLEYGHSSSSYEQYF

D: .
V: TRBV1
size: .
J: TRBJ2-7
DNA: TGCACCAGCAGCTCCCCGAGTGGGACTATCGACTACGAGCAGTACTTC
CDR3: CTSSSPSGTIDYEQYF

D: .
V: TRBV28
size: few
J: TRBJ1-4
DNA: TGTGCCAGCAGTTTTATTCTGGGGGAAAAACTGTTTTTT
CDR3: CASSFILGEKLFF

D: .
V: TRBV11-2
size: .
J: TRBJ2-3
DNA: TGTGCCAGCAGCTTAGGACTGACGGACACAGATACGCAGTATTTT
CDR3: CASSLGLTDTDTQYF

D: .
V: TRBV19
size: few
J: TRBJ2-3
DNA: TGTGCCAGTAGTATAGTTCGGCGAGGAGGCACAGATACGCAGTATTTT
CDR3: CASSIVRRGGTDTQYF

D: .
V: TRBV19
size: .
J: TRBJ2-7
DNA: TGTGCCAGTAGTAGACAGCATGGGAGCTCCTACGAGCAGTACTTC
CDR3: CASSRQHGSSYEQYF

D: .
V: TRBV19
size: .
J: TRBJ1-5
DNA: TGTGCCAGTAGTCTCGGACAGCTAGGGCCTAATCAGCCCCAGCATTTT
CDR3: CASSLGQLGPNQPQHF

D: TRBD2
V: TRBV7-3
size: few
J: TRBJ2-1
DNA: TGTGCCAGCAGCTCCTTAAGCGGGAGGGCCAACAATGAGCAGTTCTTC
CDR3: CASSSLSGRANNEQFF

D: .
V: TRBV28
size: few
J: TRBJ1-1
DNA: TGTGCCAGCACGGGGAGTTGGGACACTGAAGCTTTCTTT
CDR3: CASTGSWDTEAFF

D: TRBD1
V: TRBV4-1
size: .
J: TRBJ2-6
DNA: TGCGCCCGCAGCCAAGGACAGGGGTGGGGGGCCAACGTCCTGACTTTC
CDR3: CARSQGQGWGANVLTF

D: .
V: TRBV28
size: .
J: TRBJ2-7
DNA: TGTGCCAGCAGCCATGTACTAAAGGACTACGAGCAGTACTTC
CDR3: CASSHVLKDYEQYF

D: .
V: TRBV28
size: few
J: TRBJ2-6
DNA: TGTGCCAGCAGTTTAGGAAGTACTGGGGCCAACGTCCTGACTTTC
CDR3: CASSLGSTGANVLTF

D: .
V: TRBV29-1
size: many
J: TRBJ2-3
DNA: TGCAGCGTTGGGAGGGGCGGTGAAGATACGCAGTATTTT
CDR3: CSVGRGGEDTQYF

D: TRBD1
V: TRBV28
size: few
J: TRBJ2-1
DNA: TGTGCCAGCAGGCCAGGGGGCAATGAGCAGTTCTTC
CDR3: CASRPGGNEQFF

D: .
V: TRBV2
size: many
J: TRBJ2-7
DNA: TGTGCCAGCACAGAACCTTTCTCCTACGAGCAGTACTTC
CDR3: CASTEPFSYEQYF

D: TRBD1
V: TRBV5-8
size: .
J: TRBJ1-3
DNA: TGTGCCAGCAGCCCCCAGGGGGTAACTGGAAACACCATATATTTT
CDR3: CASSPQGVTGNTIYF

D: .
V: TRBV28
size: .
J: TRBJ1-3
DNA: TGTGCCAGCAGTTTGATTCCCGGCTCCCACTCTGGAAACACCATATATTTT
CDR3: CASSLIPGSHSGNTIYF

D: TRBD1
V: TRBV6-6
size: .
J: TRBJ1-4
DNA: TGTGCCAGCAGTTACGCGGGACAGACCAATGAAAAACTGTTTTTT
CDR3: CASSYAGQTNEKLFF

D: .
V: TRBV7-2
size: few
J: TRBJ1-5
DNA: TGTGCCAGCAGTCCGGTGGGTTCGAATCAGCCCCAGCATTTT
CDR3: CASSPVGSNQPQHF

D: TRBD1
V: TRBV7-9
size: .
J: TRBJ1-2
DNA: TGTGCCAGCAGCAGGGGACAGGGACTCGGCTACACCTTC
CDR3: CASSRGQGLGYTF

D: .
V: TRBV7-6
size: few
J: TRBJ2-7
DNA: TGTGCCAGCAGCCCTAACGACTTTTACGAGCAGTACTTC
CDR3: CASSPNDFYEQYF

D: .
V: TRBV6-6
size: .
J: TRBJ2-5
DNA: TGTGCCAGCAGGGAATTCGGGTCTTTTGAAGAAGAGACCCAGTACTTC
CDR3: CASREFGSFEEETQYF

D: TRBD1
V: TRBV4-1
size: .
J: TRBJ1-2
DNA: TGCGCCAGCAGCCCCCAGGAGGGGGCGAACTATGGCTACACCTTC
CDR3: CASSPQEGANYGYTF